The rows below give T cell receptor beta chains drawn from one sample of a study of shared clonotypes between healthy human individuals. The data were produced by immunoSEQ multiplex PCR, yet TCRdb's version contains in-frame clones alone and is incomplete. This repertoire shows over 400,000 clones, 81% found once; its top ten account for approximately 12%. The specimen was PBMCs. Source of these receptors: a woman between 40 and 50 years old in good health. Some clones in this sample may be carry-over from other donors' samples. Each CDR3 is given with its conserved first and last residue. The D gene is left open where the match is weak. Not every row has a clone size; where given, it reads once, few, many or a size class.

TRBJ1-5	-	TRBD1	TRBV28	CASSLVKGAIGNQPQHF	TGTGCCAGCAGTTTGGTAAAGGGGGCTATCGGCAATCAGCCCCAGCATTTT
TRBJ2-7	-	TRBD1	TRBV5-4	CASSPSQGREQYF	TGTGCCAGCAGCCCGTCACAGGGGCGGGAGCAGTACTTC
TRBJ2-1	-	TRBD2	TRBV14	CASSQGTSGLNEQFF	TGTGCCAGCAGCCAAGGGACTAGCGGTTTGAATGAGCAGTTCTTC
TRBJ2-3	-	TRBD1	TRBV9	CASSSRDRGVGGSYTQYF	TGTGCCAGCAGCAGCCGGGACAGGGGTGTTGGAGGCTCCTATACGCAGTATTTT
TRBJ2-3	-	TRBD2	TRBV11-3	CASSSLAGEDTQYF	TGTGCCAGCAGCTCGCTAGCGGGAGAAGATACGCAGTATTTT
TRBJ1-1	-	-	TRBV28	CASSSGNVNTEAFF	TGTGCCAGCAGCTCCGGAAACGTGAACACTGAAGCTTTCTTT
TRBJ1-2	many	-	TRBV6-1	CASSEAAGGNYGYTF	TGTGCCAGCAGTGAAGCGGCAGGAGGTAACTATGGCTACACCTTC
TRBJ2-7	-	TRBD1	TRBV28	CATYDRGTSYEQYF	TGTGCCACCTATGACAGGGGGACCTCCTACGAGCAGTACTTC
TRBJ1-2	-	-	TRBV7-2	CASSLESGGNAGYTF	TGTGCCAGCAGCTTAGAGTCCGGGGGTAATGCTGGCTACACCTTC
TRBJ1-1	few	-	TRBV9	CASSVGGDTEAFF	TGTGCCAGCAGCGTGGGCGGCGACACTGAAGCTTTCTTT
TRBJ1-1	-	TRBD1	TRBV19	CASSPQGGRAEAFF	TGTGCCAGTAGTCCTCAGGGGGGGCGAGCTGAAGCTTTCTTT